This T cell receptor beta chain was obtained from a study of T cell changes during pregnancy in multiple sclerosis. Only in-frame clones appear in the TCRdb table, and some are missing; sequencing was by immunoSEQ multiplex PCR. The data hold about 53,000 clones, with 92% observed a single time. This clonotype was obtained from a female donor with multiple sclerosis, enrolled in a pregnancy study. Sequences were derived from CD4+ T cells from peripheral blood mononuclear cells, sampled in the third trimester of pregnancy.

CDR3 sequence reads: CASSHGTGVGQPQHF. The DNA for the CDR3 is TGTGCCAGCAGCCACGGGACAGGTGTTGGTCAGCCCCAGCATTTT. The chain couples TRBV7-8 to TRBJ1-5; TRBD1 aligns across 8 bases. Germline V gene sequence: CDR1 SGHVS, CDR2 FQNEAQ. This CDR3 has 15 residues. Trimming took 5 bases from V and 6 from J; bases not matched to a gene: 9.